This TCR beta chain was profiled in a study of blood T cell repertoires in COVID-19. Study in general: There were acute and convalescent COVID-19 samples, and they came from the United States, Italy and Spain. In each case, the material was cDNA or gDNA derived from T cells, B-cell-depleted T cells, or PBMCs.

The germline V gene has CDR1 LGHDT and CDR2 YNNKEL (reference sequence). This CDR3 is built from 14 residues. Trimming took off 4 bases at V and 5 bases at J, with 9 bases between the two ends. In the original workflow: Researchers report that nucleated cell counts were estimated from reference gene primer amplification. Using immunoSEQ multiplex PCR, the repertoire was profiled, and TCRdb retains in-frame clones only, with some absent. That table is the source of V, J and clone size, and D and trimming were worked out from the DNA. The sample includes almost 300,000 clones, 70% to 90% of them seen just once.

This sequence originates from a man between 65 and 80 years old with acute or convalescent COVID-19. The chain couples TRBV3-1 (or the pseudogene TRBV3-2) to TRBJ1-6; tentatively, D is TRBD1 (6 bases). Sample: peripheral blood. CDR3 coding DNA: TGTGCCAGCAGCCCTTGGACAGATAATTCACCCCTCCACTTT. Its protein is CASSPWTDNSPLHF.